This record covers a single T cell receptor beta chain. Sequencing used cDNA as its template, made by extracting RNA and reverse transcribing it. TCRdb's table, derived via immunoSEQ multiplex PCR, lists solely in-frame clones and lacks some. The repertoire holds approximately 170,000 clones, with 50% to 60% as singletons. The sample belongs to a study of CD8+ T cells in alopecia areata. Study background: Twice daily, treated patients received 5 to 10 mg of oral tofacitinib. Treated patients received severity scores based on the percentage of scalp area affected.

Germline CDR1 is SQVTM and CDR2 is ANQGSEA. CDR3 length equals 15 residues. V was clipped by 6 bases and J by 2 bases; unmatched bases: 6. Treatment indicated: oral pan-JAK inhibitor, 5-10 mg twice daily. Lesional scalp punch biopsies and peripheral blood were collected from alopecia areata patients. PBMCs yielded sorted CD4+ and CD8+ T cells. This sequence joins TRBV29-1 and TRBJ2-3; 12 bases agree with TRBD2. The input for sequencing was CD4+ T cells sorted from blood, taken at week 4, from a patient treated with tofacitinib. This TCR was recovered from a human donor with alopecia areata. The DNA of the CDR3 is TGCAGCGTCCTGGGACTAGCGGGTTTCACAGATACGCAGTATTTT. Protein sequence: CSVLGLAGFTDTQYF.